This T cell receptor (beta chain) was recorded in a study of T cell repertoires in cytomegalovirus infection. Across the whole study: It was the public TCR beta signatures that indicated both CMV infection and matching HLA type. Findings of the study overall: In two of eight donors, the top clonotype was HLA-C-restricted CMV-specific. Cumulated frequencies of public TCR beta families served to identify carriers of CMV plus the relevant HLA.

TCRdb reprocessed the reads via MiXCR and lists one record per CDR3 protein. This table holds under 600,000 distinct CDR3 sequences, 15% to 20% found once. This clonotype was seen a few times. Its antigen is undetermined. The CDR3 has 14 amino acids. The germline gives CDR1 SGDLS, CDR2 YYNGEE. Germline trimming cut 3 bases from V and 9 bases from J; bases unmatched to any gene: 4. Source material: CD8+ T cells from PBMCs. The sequence was collected from a human donor in good health (CMV status not recorded). Some clones in this sample may be carry-over from other donors' samples. The chain joins TRBV9 to TRBJ1-6, with 9 bases fitting TRBD1. The CDR3 is CASSEGTGFSPLHF. The CDR3 nucleotides are TGTGCCAGCAGCGAGGGGACAGGGTTTTCACCCCTCCACTTT.